The next 28 T cell receptor beta chains were all read from a single sample in a study of cytomegalovirus exposure and HLA in healthy donors. The PCR contained 60 Vbeta and 13 Jbeta primers. Clones were read by immunoSEQ multiplex PCR, and TCRdb kept only the in-frame ones, dropping some. The repertoire has a few hundred thousand clones, more than 60% of them found once; the top ten carry less than 3.5%. Sequencing was carried out using PBMCs. These TCRs come from an older woman in good health and CMV-seropositive.

This chain links TRBV4-2 with TRBJ2-5; D unclear. The CDR3 loop spans 15 amino acids. Trimming removed 1 base at V and 1 base at J, with 10 bases between. Germline-derived CDR1 and CDR2 are LGHNA and YNFKEQ. CDR3 protein: CASSQGSLTQETQYF. In nucleotides, the CDR3 is TGTGCCAGCAGCCAAGGGTCACTCACCCAAGAGACCCAGTACTTC.

The chain is built from TRBV5-4 and TRBJ2-7; tentatively, D is TRBD2 (6 bases). CDR1 is SGHNT, CDR2 YYREEE, per germline (reference sequence). The V end was cut by 4 bases, the J end by 5 bases, with 16 bases between. This CDR3 spans 14 amino acids. The CDR3 nucleotides read TGTGCCAGCAGCCCCCGGGACTCTGGACACGAGCAGTACTTC. Protein: CASSPRDSGHEQYF.

The J gene is TRBJ1-4, the V gene TRBV6-5, with 11 bases fitting TRBD1. The CDR3 is 14 amino acids. Per germline, CDR1 MNHEY and CDR2 SVGAGI. The V segment lost 5 bases and the J segment 6 bases; nucleotides outside the gene matches: 2. CDR3 protein: CASSQGQGDEKLFF. CDR3 bases: TGTGCCAGCAGTCAGGGACAGGGGGATGAAAAACTGTTTTTT.

This chain joins TRBV10-3 and TRBJ2-7; D may be TRBD2 (6 bases). This CDR3 has 16 residues. Germline V lookup: CDR1 ENHRY, CDR2 SYGVKD. Trimming removed 0 bases at V and 2 bases at J, with 14 bases between. CDR3 DNA: TGTGCCATCAGTGAGTCTATTACTAGCAGGACCTACGAGCAGTACTTC. Translated: CAISESITSRTYEQYF.

This clone was picked up a small number of times. This chain joins TRBV5-1 and TRBJ2-2; 7 nucleotides agree with TRBD1. V dropped 3 bases and J dropped 6; count of bases not matched to a gene: 5. The CDR3 spans 14 residues. Germline-derived CDR1 and CDR2 are SGHRS and YFSETQ. CDR3 bases: TGCGCCAGCAGCTCACAGGGGTTGTCCGGGGAGCTGTTTTTT. This sequence encodes CASSSQGLSGELFF.

J is TRBJ2-2 and V is TRBV2, with D perhaps TRBD2 (6 bases). This CDR3 region has 14 residues. Germline V lookup: CDR1 SNHLY, CDR2 FYNNEI. The V end was cut by 6 bases, the J end by 3 bases, with 11 bases between. This CDR3 is CASRGGFYTGELFF. As DNA, the CDR3 is TGTGCCAGCAGGGGGGGTTTTTACACCGGGGAGCTGTTTTTT. Looking up the rest from reference TRBV2 and TRBJ2-2 gives the full variable domain: EPEVTQTPSHQVTQMGQEVILRCVPISNHLYFYWYRQILGQKVEFLVSFYNNEISEKSEIFDDQFSVERPDGSNFTLKIRSTKLEDSAMYFCASRGGFYTGELFFGEGSRLTVL.

Comments on this clone: The same CDR3 can be traced to other DNA sequences in this sample. The gene calls are TRBV11-2 and TRBJ2-5; no clear D gene. Germline CDR1 SGHAT, CDR2 FQNNGV. The ends were cut back, 1 base at V and 2 bases at J, with 5 bases in the middle. The CDR3 spans 13 residues. The CDR3 bases are TGTGCCAGCAGCTTAGCGGAGCAAGAGACCCAGTACTTC. Translation gives CASSLAEQETQYF.

V gene TRBV6-5 combines with J gene TRBJ2-7; 8 bases are a match to TRBD1. The length of the CDR3 is 15 residues. V was pared by 1 base and J by 2 bases, with 4 bases of the junction left unmatched. In germline, CDR1 is MNHEY, CDR2 SVGAGI. In DNA form, the CDR3 reads TGTGCCAGCAGTTACTTCGGGACAGGAGCCTACGAGCAGTACTTC. This codes for CASSYFGTGAYEQYF.

The chain recombines TRBV5-1 with TRBJ2-1, with D possibly matching TRBD2 (5 bases). Germline V lookup: CDR1 SGHRS, CDR2 YFSETQ. V lost 6 bases and J lost 3, with 13 bases in between. CDR3 size: 14 residues. CDR3: CASTREPNYNEQFF. The CDR3 coding sequence is TGCGCCAGCACCCGGGAACCCAACTACAATGAGCAGTTCTTC. The full variable domain, in which reference TRBV5-1 and TRBJ2-1 provide the parts outside the CDR3, is KAGVTQTPRYLIKTRGQQVTLSCSPISGHRSVSWYQQTPGQGLQFLFEYFSETQRNKGNFPGRFSGRQFSNSRSEMNVSTLELGDSALYLCASTREPNYNEQFFGPGTRLTVL.

The chain links TRBV11-3 to TRBJ1-3; TRBD1 agrees at 8 bases. The V segment lost 6 bases and the J segment 4 bases; nucleotides outside the gene matches: 11. The length of the CDR3 is 16 residues. The germline gives CDR1 SGHNT, CDR2 YENEEA. CDR3 sequence (DNA): TGTGCCAGCAGAATAAGCAGGGGGCAGAAAGGAAACACCATATATTTT. Its protein product is CASRISRGQKGNTIYF.

This rearrangement joins TRBV5-1 to TRBJ1-6; D gene uncertain. V lost 4 bases and J 10 bases, leaving 15 bases between the germline ends. CDR3 length: 14 amino acids. Germline V gene lookup returns CDR1 SGHRS and CDR2 YFSETQ. This CDR3 reads CASSLGNYNSPLHF. The CDR3 DNA reads TGCGCCAGCAGCCTAGGAAACTACAACTCACCCCTCCACTTT.

This clone was recorded only once. This chain uses TRBV18 with TRBJ2-7; maybe TRBD2 (6 bases). Germline lookup yields CDR1 KGHSH and CDR2 LQKENI. There are 16 residues in the CDR3. V was cut by 6 bases and J by 0 bases, with 18 bases left in between. The CDR3 DNA reads as TGTGCCAGCTCTCTTCTGGGCGGAGGGAGCTCCTACGAGCAGTACTTC. Its translation: CASSLLGGGSSYEQYF.

This clone was detected once. The chain couples TRBV5-1 to TRBJ2-5; D is unclear. Germline V lookup: CDR1 SGHRS, CDR2 YFSETQ. The V gene lost 0 bases and the J gene lost 3 bases, with 9 bases spanning the gap. CDR3 length: 14 amino acids. The CDR3 DNA sequence: TGCGCCAGCAGCTTGGGGAGTTCGGAAGAGACCCAGTACTTC. It translates to CASSLGSSEETQYF. Together with reference TRBV5-1 and TRBJ2-5, the CDR3 gives the full variable domain: KAGVTQTPRYLIKTRGQQVTLSCSPISGHRSVSWYQQTPGQGLQFLFEYFSETQRNKGNFPGRFSGRQFSNSRSEMNVSTLELGDSALYLCASSLGSSEETQYFGPGTRLLVL.

The chain uses TRBV11-2 and TRBJ1-2; tentatively, D is TRBD1 (6 bases). This CDR3 spans 15 amino acids. Germline CDR1 is SGHAT and CDR2 is FQNNGV. V was shortened by 4 bases and J by 2 bases, with 14 bases between the two germline ends. This CDR3 reads CASSSGAGGNYGYTF. For the CDR3, the DNA is TGTGCCAGCAGCTCGGGGGCGGGGGGCAACTATGGCTACACCTTC.

V usage is TRBV18 and J usage is TRBJ1-1; D is unclear. CDR1 and CDR2 (germline): KGHSH, LQKENI. The V end lost 0 bases, the J end lost 3 bases, and 8 bases lay between the germline ends. The CDR3 has 14 residues. CDR3 bases: TGTGCCAGCTCACCACCTACGAGGGACACTGAAGCTTTCTTT. This sequence encodes CASSPPTRDTEAFF.

The rearrangement links TRBV4-2 to TRBJ1-1; 9 bases are a match to TRBD1. This CDR3 is built from 13 residues. The germline V gene has CDR1 LGHNA and CDR2 YNFKEQ. Trimming removed 5 bases from V and 5 bases from J; junction bases left unmatched: 3. The CDR3 protein is CASSGTGMTEAFF. The DNA for the CDR3 is TGTGCCAGCAGCGGGACAGGGATGACTGAAGCTTTCTTT.

This clone has a single count. The chain carries TRBV30 and TRBJ2-2; 7 positions match TRBD1. The CDR3 is 15 amino acids. Germline V lookup: CDR1 GTSNPN, CDR2 SVGIG (reference sequence). V lost 6 bases to trimming and J lost 2 bases; unmatched junction nucleotides: 9. CDR3 sequence (DNA): TGTGCCTGCTTTCCCGGGACAGTAAACACCGGGGAGCTGTTTTTT. Translation: CACFPGTVNTGELFF.

The chain couples TRBV27 to TRBJ1-2, with 8 bases fitting TRBD1. Germline loops: CDR1 MNHEY, CDR2 SMNVEV (reference sequence). Trimming cost V 5 bases and J 5 bases; bases outside gene matches: 10. CDR3 length: 15 amino acids. The CDR3 loop reads CASSGPRTGYYGYTF. DNA for the CDR3: TGTGCCAGCAGTGGTCCAAGGACAGGGTATTATGGCTACACCTTC.

J is TRBJ2-1 and V is TRBV30; unclear D gene. This CDR3 has 12 amino acids. Germline assignment: CDR1 GTSNPN and CDR2 SVGIG (reference sequence). Trimming took 0 bases from V and 10 from J, leaving 10 bases between them. DNA of the CDR3: TGTGCCTGGAGTGTAAGTCGGTGGGAGCAGTTCTTC. As protein: CAWSVSRWEQFF.

The chain is built from TRBV14 and TRBJ2-1; 9 bases fit TRBD1. Trimming cost V 4 bases and J 3 bases; bases outside gene matches: 7. This CDR3 contains 16 residues. The V gene's germline CDR1 is SGHDN and CDR2 FVKESK. CDR3 region: CASSRIQGAGYNEQFF. Here the CDR3 DNA reads TGTGCCAGCAGCCGAATACAGGGGGCCGGCTACAATGAGCAGTTCTTC.

The J gene is TRBJ1-1, the V gene TRBV11-2; no clear D. The CDR3 runs to 13 residues. Between the trimmed V and J ends, which lost 2 bases and 4 bases, there was a span of 8 bases. Germline V CDR1 and CDR2: SGHAT, FQNNGV. The CDR3 coding sequence is TGTGCCAGCAGCTTAATCGGGAGCACTGAAGCTTTCTTT. Encoded protein: CASSLIGSTEAFF.

The chain couples TRBV6-5 to TRBJ1-6; 7 nucleotides agree with TRBD1. The CDR3 sequence is 14 residues long. Germline lookup yields CDR1 MNHEY and CDR2 SVGAGI. The V segment lost 3 bases and the J segment 7 bases; nucleotides outside the gene matches: 3. CDR3 protein: CASSYLQGNSPLHF. CDR3 sequence (DNA): TGTGCCAGCAGTTATCTACAGGGGAATTCACCCCTCCACTTT.

This clone was seen a single time. The chain is built from TRBV7-9 and TRBJ1-2; D gene ambiguous. The germline gives CDR1 SEHNR, CDR2 FQNEAQ (reference sequence). The CDR3 sequence is 10 residues long. The CDR3 region has the DNA TGTTCCACCACAACGCATGGCTACACCTTC. Protein: CSTTTHGYTF.

DNA for the CDR3: TGTGCCAGCAGCCTACATAGCGGGGGGGCACCCGGGGAGCTGTTTTTT. Translating gives CASSLHSGGAPGELFF. This chain uses TRBV11-2 with TRBJ2-2; 11 positions match TRBD2. CDR3 length equals 16 residues. Germline V gives CDR1 SGHAT, CDR2 FQNNGV. Trimming took 5 bases from V and 6 from J; bases not matched to a gene: 8.

This chain joins TRBV30 and TRBJ2-1, with D tentatively TRBD1 (5 bases). V lost 0 bases to trimming and J lost 3 bases, with 12 bases between them. Germline V gene lookup returns CDR1 GTSNPN and CDR2 SVGIG (reference sequence). The CDR3 length is 15 residues. The CDR3 loop is CAWSVWGHFYNEQFF. The CDR3 DNA is TGTGCCTGGAGTGTATGGGGCCATTTCTACAATGAGCAGTTCTTC.

The CDR3 loop reads CASSIEARTGAHEQYF. CDR3 bases: TGTGCCAGTAGTATAGAAGCCAGGACAGGGGCCCACGAGCAGTACTTC. This rearrangement joins TRBV19 to TRBJ2-7; TRBD1 aligns across 9 bases. V lost 0 bases and J lost 5; bases outside the gene matches: 8. CDR1 is LNHDA and CDR2 is SQIVND in the germline V gene (reference sequence). The CDR3 spans 16 residues.

This chain connects TRBV15 to TRBJ1-5; 7 bases are a match to TRBD1. V trimming: 3 bases; J trimming: 9 bases; junction bases outside the gene matches: 11. Germline-derived CDR1 and CDR2 are LNHNV and YYDKDF (reference sequence). This CDR3 is built from 15 residues. The chain's CDR3 is CATSSRQGSTSPQHF. The CDR3, as DNA: TGTGCCACCAGCAGTAGACAGGGATCAACATCGCCCCAGCATTTT.

In its sample, this clone was seen a few times. Within the sample, other DNA sequences also encode this same CDR3. The chain couples TRBV7-2 to TRBJ2-7, with D possibly matching TRBD2 (6 bases). V lost 0 bases and J lost 7, with 7 bases in between. Germline V gives CDR1 SGHTA, CDR2 FQGNSA. The length of the CDR3 is 12 residues. The chain's CDR3 is CASSLAGREQYF. The CDR3 DNA reads as TGTGCCAGCAGCTTAGCGGGGAGGGAGCAGTACTTC.